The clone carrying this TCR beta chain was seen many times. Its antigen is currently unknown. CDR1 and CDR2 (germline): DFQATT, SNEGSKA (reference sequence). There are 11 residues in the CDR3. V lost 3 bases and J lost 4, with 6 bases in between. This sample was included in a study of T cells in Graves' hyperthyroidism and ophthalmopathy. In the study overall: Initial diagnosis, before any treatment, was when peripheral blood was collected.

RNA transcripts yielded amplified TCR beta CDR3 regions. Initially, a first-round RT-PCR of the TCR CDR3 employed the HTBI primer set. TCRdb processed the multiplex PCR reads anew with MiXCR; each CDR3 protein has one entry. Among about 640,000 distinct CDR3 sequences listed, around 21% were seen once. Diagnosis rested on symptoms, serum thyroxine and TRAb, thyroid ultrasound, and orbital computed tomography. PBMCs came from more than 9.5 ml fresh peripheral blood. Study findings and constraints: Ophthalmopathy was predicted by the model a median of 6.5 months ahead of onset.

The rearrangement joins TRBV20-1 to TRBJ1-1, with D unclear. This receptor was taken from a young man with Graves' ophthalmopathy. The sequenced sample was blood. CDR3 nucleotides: TGCAGTGCTAGGCCAACCACTGAAGCTTTCTTT. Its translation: CSARPTTEAFF.